Shown below are 2 T cell receptor beta chains from a single sample sequenced in a study of blood T cell repertoires in COVID-19. Only in-frame clones appear in the TCRdb table, and some are missing; sequencing was by immunoSEQ multiplex PCR. The sample includes 65,000 to 80,000 clones, approximately 78% seen only once; the top ten take under 35%. Specimen: peripheral blood. The receptor source for this set is a human donor in a cohort sampled during active COVID-19.

To note about this clone: A junction boundary mismatches the germline segment, possibly from a read error. This sequence joins TRBV15 and TRBJ2-1, with 13 positions matching TRBD2. The CDR3 runs 16 residues. CDR1 and CDR2 from the germline V gene are LNHNV and YYDKDF (reference sequence). The CDR3 here is CATSGERLAGGNEQFF. CDR3 sequence (DNA): TGTGCCACCAGCGGAGAGAGACTAGCGGGGGGTAATGAGCAGTTCTTC.

V usage is TRBV7-3 and J usage is TRBJ2-4; D unresolved. The V gene's germline CDR1 is SGHTA and CDR2 FQGTGA. With 4 bases removed from V and 5 bases from J, the gap between germline ends came to 12 bases. CDR3 length: 14 residues. The CDR3 bases are TGTGCCAGCAGCTCGGGTTTTTTCGAAAACATTCAGTACTTC. The encoded protein is CASSSGFFENIQYF.